Listed here are 26 T cell receptor beta chains from one sample, sequenced in a study of blood T cell repertoires in COVID-19. Sequenced by immunoSEQ multiplex PCR; TCRdb stores in-frame clones only, minus some. The sample comprises some 260,000 clones, around 85% of which are singletons, and roughly 10% rests with the top ten. The sequencing input was peripheral blood. Receptors were obtained from a man older than 75 with acute or convalescent COVID-19.

The chain recombines TRBV3-1 (or the pseudogene TRBV3-2) with TRBJ1-2, with 10 bases lining up with TRBD1. Trimming at V came to 4 bases and at J to 2 bases, leaving 7 bases not matched to a gene. Germline V gene sequence: CDR1 LGHDT, CDR2 YNNKEL (reference sequence). CDR3 size: 16 residues. The CDR3 protein is CASSLFGGQGNYGYTF. CDR3 nucleotide sequence: TGTGCCAGCAGCCTTTTCGGGGGACAGGGGAACTATGGCTACACCTTC.

The chain employs TRBV7-9 and TRBJ2-3; 16 bases agree with TRBD2. CDR3 length equals 17 residues. Germline trimming cut 4 bases from V and 6 bases from J; bases unmatched to any gene: 7. Germline values: CDR1 SEHNR, CDR2 FQNEAQ (reference sequence). The chain's CDR3 is CASSSPGLAGGRDTQYF. The CDR3 DNA reads TGTGCCAGCAGCTCCCCGGGACTAGCGGGGGGGCGGGATACGCAGTATTTT.

The rearrangement links TRBV5-1 to TRBJ1-4, with 10 bases that match TRBD1. CDR1 and CDR2 (germline): SGHRS, YFSETQ. There are 19 residues in the CDR3. V lost 0 bases and J lost 2; bases outside the gene matches: 10. CDR3 loop: CASSLGQGQGRTTNEKLFF. As DNA, the CDR3 is TGCGCCAGCAGCTTGGGCCAGGGACAGGGGCGCACGACTAATGAAAAACTGTTTTTT. Using reference TRBV5-1 and TRBJ1-4 for the parts outside the CDR3, the full variable domain is KAGVTQTPRYLIKTRGQQVTLSCSPISGHRSVSWYQQTPGQGLQFLFEYFSETQRNKGNFPGRFSGRQFSNSRSEMNVSTLELGDSALYLCASSLGQGQGRTTNEKLFFGSGTQLSVL.

This chain joins TRBV3-1 (or the pseudogene TRBV3-2) and TRBJ1-4; 11 bases align to TRBD1. The length of the CDR3 is 15 residues. Germline CDR1 reads LGHDT; CDR2 reads YNNKEL (reference sequence). Trimming cost V 4 bases and J 8 bases; bases outside gene matches: 6. The CDR3 is CASSLTGTGGEKLFF. In DNA, the CDR3 is TGTGCCAGCAGCCTAACCGGGACAGGGGGGGAAAAACTGTTTTTT.

The V and J genes are TRBV4-1 and TRBJ2-3; 13 positions agree with TRBD2. The CDR3 is made up of 17 amino acids. Germline lookup yields CDR1 MGHRA and CDR2 YSYEKL. V dropped 3 bases and J dropped 5; count of bases not matched to a gene: 8. CDR3 in DNA: TGCGCCAGCAGCCAGGAAACTAGCGGGAGGGCCCAAGATACGCAGTATTTT. Its translation: CASSQETSGRAQDTQYF.

The chain is built from TRBV5-1 and TRBJ1-4, with D tentatively TRBD1 (6 bases). The CDR3 runs 14 residues. Trimming left V 3 bases short and J 7 bases short, with 13 bases between. Germline CDR1 reads SGHRS; CDR2 reads YFSETQ. CDR3 DNA: TGCGCCAGCAGCTCGGACAGTAGGGGTGAAAAACTGTTTTTT. It encodes CASSSDSRGEKLFF. The full variable domain, completed using reference TRBV5-1 and TRBJ1-4, is KAGVTQTPRYLIKTRGQQVTLSCSPISGHRSVSWYQQTPGQGLQFLFEYFSETQRNKGNFPGRFSGRQFSNSRSEMNVSTLELGDSALYLCASSSDSRGEKLFFGSGTQLSVL.

The chain uses TRBV6-5 and TRBJ1-2, with D possibly matching TRBD1 (6 bases). The ends were cut back, 7 bases at V and 0 bases at J, with 15 bases in the middle. CDR1 MNHEY and CDR2 SVGAGI come from the germline V gene. This CDR3 region has 15 residues. CDR3 sequence (DNA): TGTGCCAGCACCCGACAGGACCAAGCTAACTATGGCTACACCTTC. Amino acids: CASTRQDQANYGYTF.

Points on this clone: This same CDR3 is encoded by further DNA sequences in the sample. V usage is TRBV3-1 (or the pseudogene TRBV3-2) and J usage is TRBJ1-5; unclear D gene. The CDR3 runs to 14 residues. Looked up from germline, CDR1 is LGHDT and CDR2 is YNNKEL (reference sequence). The V and J ends lost 0 bases and 1 base respectively, with 4 bases between them. CDR3 nucleotides: TGTGCCAGCAGCCAAGATATAAGCAATCAGCCCCAGCATTTT. Translation gives CASSQDISNQPQHF.

The chain couples TRBV19 to TRBJ2-7; a possible D gene is TRBD1 (6 bases). CDR1 is LNHDA and CDR2 is SQIVND in the germline V gene (reference sequence). V was clipped by 10 bases and J by 0 bases, with 16 bases between them. This CDR3 has 14 amino acids. The CDR3: CATRARDISYEQYF. The CDR3, as DNA: TGTGCCACCAGAGCCCGGGACATCTCCTACGAGCAGTACTTC.

As DNA, the CDR3 is TGTGCCAGCAGCCCAATCCGGGGACTGTTAAGCACAGATACGCAGTATTTT. It encodes CASSPIRGLLSTDTQYF. This sequence joins TRBV7-3 and TRBJ2-3, with a possible D match to TRBD2 (6 bases). V lost 5 bases to trimming and J lost 0 bases, with 18 bases between them. The germline CDR1 and CDR2 sequences are SGHTA and FQGTGA. The CDR3 sequence is 17 residues long.

The count of this clone is one. The V gene is TRBV24-1, the J gene TRBJ2-5; D call uncertain. This CDR3 has 15 amino acids. Germline V gene data show CDR1 as KGHDR and CDR2 as SFDVKD. Trimming took off 4 bases at V and 2 bases at J, with 13 bases between the two ends. As DNA, the CDR3 is TGTGCCACCAGTGACCGCCGACCAGGACAAGAGACCCAGTACTTC. This translates into CATSDRRPGQETQYF.

The chain employs TRBV19 and TRBJ1-5; no clear D gene. Trimming left V 3 bases short and J 6 bases short, with 15 bases between. This CDR3 comprises 15 residues. CDR1 and CDR2 (germline): LNHDA, SQIVND (reference sequence). This chain's CDR3 is CASSMAEGPGQPQHF. The CDR3 DNA reads as TGTGCCAGTAGTATGGCCGAGGGCCCGGGTCAGCCCCAGCATTTT.

A single count supports this clone. The chain links TRBV7-2 to TRBJ2-3; no reliable D call. V was shortened by 3 bases and J by 4 bases, with 5 bases between the two germline ends. Germline CDR1 is SGHTA and CDR2 is FQGNSA. This CDR3 region has 12 residues. The CDR3 loop reads CASSFSPDTQYF. CDR3 DNA: TGTGCCAGCAGCTTTAGCCCAGATACGCAGTATTTT.

This chain uses TRBV5-1 with TRBJ2-7; 9 bases map to TRBD1. Germline V gives CDR1 SGHRS, CDR2 YFSETQ. V lost 2 bases to trimming and J lost 7 bases; unmatched junction nucleotides: 10. This CDR3 is built from 15 residues. The CDR3: CASSFGDRVGNEQYF. As DNA, the CDR3 is TGCGCCAGCAGCTTTGGGGACAGGGTAGGAAATGAGCAGTACTTC.

The rearrangement links TRBV2 to TRBJ1-5; the D gene is possibly TRBD1 (5 bases). CDR1 is SNHLY, CDR2 FYNNEI, per germline. Trimming removed 7 bases at V and 3 bases at J, with 13 bases between. The CDR3 spans 14 residues. The DNA for the CDR3 is TGTGCCAGCAAAACAAGGGACTTCAATCAGCCCCAGCATTTT. Amino acid sequence: CASKTRDFNQPQHF.

The DNA for the CDR3 is TGTGCCAGCAGCCGGGACAGGGGGGCAAACACCATATATTTT. This codes for CASSRDRGANTIYF. V gene TRBV7-2 combines with J gene TRBJ1-3; 11 bases agree with TRBD1. V trimming: 5 bases; J trimming: 6 bases; junction bases outside the gene matches: 3. Germline V gene sequence: CDR1 SGHTA, CDR2 FQGNSA. CDR3 length equals 14 residues.

The chain recombines TRBV6-5 with TRBJ1-2; D is possibly TRBD1 (6 bases). In germline, CDR1 is MNHEY, CDR2 SVGAGI. Trimming took off 6 bases at V and 4 bases at J, with 15 bases between the two ends. The CDR3 is 14 amino acids. The CDR3 sequence: CASSNHRDSYGYTF. The CDR3 nucleotides are TGTGCCAGCAGCAACCACAGGGATTCCTATGGCTACACCTTC.

The chain recombines TRBV4-1 with TRBJ2-7, with D possibly being TRBD2 (5 bases). V gave up 8 bases and J gave up 7 bases, with 21 bases separating them. The CDR3 is 14 residues long. Germline V gene lookup returns CDR1 MGHRA and CDR2 YSYEKL. CDR3 in amino acids: CASGPASGAREQYF. CDR3 in DNA: TGCGCCAGCGGACCGGCGAGCGGCGCTCGAGAGCAGTACTTC.

The chain couples TRBV18 to TRBJ2-6; D is possibly TRBD1 (6 bases). V was cut by 3 bases and J by 2 bases, with 17 bases left in between. Germline V gene data show CDR1 as KGHSH and CDR2 as LQKENI. This CDR3 comprises 18 residues. CDR3 nucleotide sequence: TGTGCCAGCTCACCCCTCACAGGGATGGTAACTGGGGCCAACGTCCTGACTTTC. The encoded protein is CASSPLTGMVTGANVLTF.

CDR3 sequence reads: CASSPIYRDRQETQYF. Here the CDR3 DNA reads TGTGCCAGCTCTCCCATTTACCGGGACAGGCAAGAGACCCAGTACTTC. The V call is TRBV18, the J call TRBJ2-5, with 8 bases that match TRBD1. V lost 6 bases to trimming and J lost 2 bases; unmatched junction nucleotides: 11. This CDR3 has 16 residues. CDR1 is KGHSH, CDR2 LQKENI, per germline.

This chain joins TRBV5-1 and TRBJ1-3; a possible D gene is TRBD1 (5 bases). Trimming removed 7 bases from V and 2 bases from J, with 16 bases in between. In germline, CDR1 is SGHRS, CDR2 YFSETQ. CDR3 length: 15 residues. CDR3 protein: CASRSGGGTGNTIYF. The DNA for the CDR3 is TGCGCCAGCCGGTCCGGTGGGGGGACTGGAAACACCATATATTTT.

The CDR3 spells CASSLDRPYGYTF. The CDR3 DNA sequence: TGTGCCAGCAGTCTCGACAGGCCATATGGCTACACCTTC. The chain combines TRBV28 with TRBJ1-2, with a tentative D call TRBD1 (6 bases). CDR1 is MDHEN, CDR2 SYDVKM, per germline. V lost 5 bases and J 5 bases, leaving 12 bases between the germline ends. The CDR3 spans 13 residues.

This clone was recorded once. V is TRBV6-5 and J is TRBJ1-2; no firm D call. The CDR3 totals 14 residues. With 6 bases removed from V and 0 bases from J, the gap between germline ends came to 11 bases. CDR1 and CDR2 (germline): MNHEY, SVGAGI. The CDR3 loop reads CASSSLKANYGYTF. DNA for the CDR3: TGTGCCAGCAGCTCACTAAAGGCTAACTATGGCTACACCTTC.

The rearrangement uses TRBV5-4 and TRBJ1-5; 8 bases line up with TRBD1. V lost 0 bases, J lost 6 bases, and 8 bases stayed unmatched. The CDR3 has 16 residues. The germline V gene encodes CDR1 SGHNT and CDR2 YYREEE (reference sequence). The CDR3 nucleotides are TGTGCCAGCAGCTTGGATGGGACAGGAAATGCTCAGCCCCAGCATTTT. It specifies CASSLDGTGNAQPQHF.

CDR3 sequence reads: CASSLAATGGANYGYTF. The CDR3 bases are TGTGCCAGCAGCTTAGCGGCTACAGGTGGAGCTAACTATGGCTACACCTTC. The rearrangement links TRBV7-2 to TRBJ1-2; D is possibly TRBD1 (5 bases). The CDR3 is made up of 17 amino acids. Germline loops: CDR1 SGHTA, CDR2 FQGNSA. The V gene lost 0 bases and the J gene lost 0 bases, with 14 bases spanning the gap.

The rearrangement joins TRBV6-1 to TRBJ2-7, with 7 bases fitting TRBD1. V was clipped by 6 bases and J by 5 bases; unmatched bases: 7. CDR1 is MNHNS and CDR2 is SASEGT in the germline V gene. The CDR3 covers 13 residues. This CDR3 is CASSRQGINEQYF. CDR3 DNA: TGTGCCAGCAGCCGACAGGGTATCAACGAGCAGTACTTC.